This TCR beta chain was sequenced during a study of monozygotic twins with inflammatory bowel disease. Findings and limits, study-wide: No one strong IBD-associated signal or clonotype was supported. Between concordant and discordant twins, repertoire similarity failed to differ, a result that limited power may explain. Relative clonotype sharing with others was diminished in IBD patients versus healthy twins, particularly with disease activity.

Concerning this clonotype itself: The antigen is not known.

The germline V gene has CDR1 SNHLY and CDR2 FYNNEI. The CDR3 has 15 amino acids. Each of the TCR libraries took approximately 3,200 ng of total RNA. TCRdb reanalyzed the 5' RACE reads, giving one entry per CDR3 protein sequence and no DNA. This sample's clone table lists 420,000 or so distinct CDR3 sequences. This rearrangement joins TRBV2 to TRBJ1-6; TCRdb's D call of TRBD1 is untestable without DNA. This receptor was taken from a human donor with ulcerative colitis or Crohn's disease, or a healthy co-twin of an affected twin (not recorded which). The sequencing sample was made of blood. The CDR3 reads CASALDRLGNSPLHF.